This T cell receptor (beta chain) was found in a study of cytomegalovirus exposure and HLA in healthy donors. This CDR3 is built from 21 residues. Germline V CDR1 and CDR2: SGHDN, FVKESK. Trimming removed 0 bases at V and 0 bases at J, with 24 bases between. Libraries were prepared by immunoSEQ multiplex PCR; TCRdb keeps only in-frame clonotypes and omits some of them. The table includes around 60,000 clones, 96% detected once. The chain links TRBV14 to TRBJ1-3; perhaps TRBD1 as D (5 bases). This sequence originates from a woman under 30 in good health and CMV-seronegative. Sequencing was carried out using PBMCs. The CDR3 region has the DNA TGTGCCAGCAGCCAAGAATGGGGCTATCCTCGACCTACTTACTCTGGAAACACCATATATTTT. Protein: CASSQEWGYPRPTYSGNTIYF.